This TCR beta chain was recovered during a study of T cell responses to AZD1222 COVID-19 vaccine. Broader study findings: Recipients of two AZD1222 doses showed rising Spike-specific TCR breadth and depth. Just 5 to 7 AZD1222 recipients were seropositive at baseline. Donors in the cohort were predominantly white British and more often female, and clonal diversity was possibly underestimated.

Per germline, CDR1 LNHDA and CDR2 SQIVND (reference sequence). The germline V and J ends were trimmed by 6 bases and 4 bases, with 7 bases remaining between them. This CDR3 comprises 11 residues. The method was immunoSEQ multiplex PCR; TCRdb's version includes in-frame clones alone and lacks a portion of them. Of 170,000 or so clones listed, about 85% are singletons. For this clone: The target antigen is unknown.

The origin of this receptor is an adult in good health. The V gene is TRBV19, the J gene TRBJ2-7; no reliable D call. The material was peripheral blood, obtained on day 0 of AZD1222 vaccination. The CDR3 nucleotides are TGTGCCAGTAGCAATTCTTACGAGCAGTACTTC. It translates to CASSNSYEQYF.